A single sample gave rise to the 27 T cell receptor beta chains below, sequenced in a study of a mutant IDH1 vaccine in newly diagnosed glioma. Using immunoSEQ multiplex PCR, the repertoire was profiled, and TCRdb retains in-frame clones only, with some absent. The sample lists about 54,000 clones, 80% to 90% seen once, with over 4% in the top ten. Stated time point: week 35, safety follow-up. Every single dose of the vaccine, 300 ug of mutant IDH1 20-mer peptide, came with topical imiquimod. For these receptors, no antigen is known. This specimen consisted of PBMCs, obtained from a glioma patient whose treatment included an IDH1 peptide vaccine. The origin of the receptors is a woman under 30 with glioma.

The chain has TRBV2 and TRBJ2-7, with D uncertain. The CDR3 spans 13 residues. Germline CDR1 and CDR2: SNHLY and FYNNEI. Trimming pared 2 bases from V and 5 bases from J, leaving 10 bases between. Here the CDR3 reads CASSEWQSNEQYF. The CDR3 bases are TGTGCCAGCAGTGAATGGCAGTCCAACGAGCAGTACTTC.

The V gene is TRBV5-6, the J gene TRBJ1-2; the D is unclear. From germline, CDR1 is SGHDT and CDR2 YYEEEE. The V gene lost 0 bases and the J gene lost 0 bases, with 12 bases spanning the gap. The CDR3 extends over 16 amino acids. The chain's CDR3 is CASSLALVGPNYGYTF. CDR3 in DNA: TGTGCCAGCAGCTTGGCTCTTGTAGGCCCTAACTATGGCTACACCTTC.

The rearrangement uses TRBV5-6 and TRBJ2-7; possibly TRBD1 or TRBD2 for D (5 bases each). CDR1 SGHDT and CDR2 YYEEEE come from the germline V gene. This CDR3 is 13 amino acids long. Trimming stripped 4 bases from V and 1 base from J, with 9 bases between. DNA of the CDR3: TGTGCCAGCAGCCCGGGACGGTCCTACGAGCAGTACTTC. Its protein product is CASSPGRSYEQYF.

This clone appeared a single time. This chain connects TRBV6-5 to TRBJ2-7; possible D gene TRBD1, 5 bases. V was shortened by 6 bases and J by 0 bases, with 15 bases between the two germline ends. This CDR3 is built from 15 residues. Germline V gene data show CDR1 as MNHEY and CDR2 as SVGAGI. For the CDR3, the DNA is TGTGCCAGCAGGGGGCGGCCGCCGAGCTCCTACGAGCAGTACTTC. Translating it yields CASRGRPPSSYEQYF.

This chain joins TRBV5-1 and TRBJ2-7; D gene ambiguous. V was shortened by 0 bases and J by 3 bases, with 7 bases between the two germline ends. Germline assignment: CDR1 SGHRS and CDR2 YFSETQ. The CDR3 is made up of 13 amino acids. In nucleotides, the CDR3 is TGCGCCAGCAGCTTGGCTCAGAACTACGAGCAGTACTTC. It yields the protein CASSLAQNYEQYF.

V is TRBV2 and J is TRBJ1-4; TRBD1 matches at 10 bases. V was clipped by 8 bases and J by 0 bases; unmatched bases: 9. The germline V gene has CDR1 SNHLY and CDR2 FYNNEI. The CDR3 has 17 amino acids. The CDR3 spells CASLRQGAGATNEKLFF. Written as DNA, the CDR3 is TGTGCCAGCTTGAGACAGGGGGCGGGGGCAACTAATGAAAAACTGTTTTTT.

The chain employs TRBV5-8 and TRBJ1-2; D not certain. V lost 4 bases to trimming and J lost 2 bases, with 9 bases between them. This CDR3 region has 13 residues. The germline CDR1 and CDR2 sequences are SGHTS and YDEGEE. The CDR3 DNA is TGTGCCAGCAGCCTGGAGCTCAACTATGGCTACACCTTC. Translation: CASSLELNYGYTF. The full variable domain, in which reference TRBV5-8 and TRBJ1-2 provide the parts outside the CDR3, is EAGVTQSPTHLIKTRGQQATLRCSPISGHTSVYWYQQALGLGLQFLLWYDEGEERNRGNFPPRFSGRQFPNYSSELNVNALELEDSALYLCASSLELNYGYTFGSGTRLTVV.

This clone was seen just once. The chain is built from TRBV12-1 and TRBJ2-2; the D call of TRBD2 is as the table states it, not checked on the DNA. TRBV12-1 counts as a pseudogene. The CDR3 runs to 16 residues. CDR3: CASSFWGLGEGRELFF. The CDR3, as DNA: TGTGCCAGCAGCTTTTGGGGACTAGGGGAGGGCCGGGAGCTGTTTTTT.

This chain links TRBV6-5 with TRBJ1-2; TRBD1 matches 7 bases. CDR3 length equals 15 residues. V was pared by 3 bases and J by 7 bases, with 11 bases of the junction left unmatched. Looked up from germline, CDR1 is MNHEY and CDR2 is SVGAGI. The CDR3 DNA sequence: TGTGCCAGCAGTTATTGCCTCAGGGGGGAGTGTGGCTACACCTTC. It translates to CASSYCLRGECGYTF.

This clone appeared a few times. The CDR3 loop reads CASSSRDPNYGYTF. The CDR3 nucleotides are TGTGCCAGCAGCAGCCGGGACCCTAACTATGGCTACACCTTC. The chain recombines TRBV7-2 with TRBJ1-2; maybe TRBD1 (5 bases). The V gene lost 5 bases and the J gene lost 0 bases, with 10 bases spanning the gap. The CDR3 contains 14 residues. Germline V lookup: CDR1 SGHTA, CDR2 FQGNSA.

The gene calls are TRBV7-3 and TRBJ2-5; 8 bases fit TRBD1. Germline V gene data show CDR1 as SGHTA and CDR2 as FQGTGA. The CDR3 length is 13 residues. With V trimmed by 8 bases and J by 3 bases, 5 bases remained unmatched. The CDR3 nucleotides read TGTGCCAGCTCCAGGACAGGGAAAGAGACCCAGTACTTC. This encodes CASSRTGKETQYF.

This clone has just one count. The rearrangement joins TRBV11-3 to TRBJ2-7, with D possibly being TRBD1 (5 bases). CDR1 is SGHNT, CDR2 YENEEA, per germline. CDR3 length: 11 residues. V lost 5 bases to trimming and J lost 5 bases, with 7 bases between them. In DNA, the CDR3 is TGTGCCAGCAGCCTCAGGGACGAGCAGTACTTC. Protein sequence: CASSLRDEQYF.

CDR3 bases: TGTGCCAGCAGTGCCGGACAGGGGGTAACCTTC. Protein: CASSAGQGVTF. J is TRBJ1-2 and V is TRBV6-5; 10 nucleotides align to TRBD1. Germline loops: CDR1 MNHEY, CDR2 SVGAGI. J lost 14 bases, V lost 5 bases, and 5 bases had no gene match. This CDR3 comprises 11 residues.

The V gene is TRBV7-9, the J gene TRBJ1-1; the D is unclear. CDR3 length equals 12 residues. Germline values: CDR1 SEHNR, CDR2 FQNEAQ (reference sequence). V was pared by 4 bases and J by 9 bases, with 12 bases between. The CDR3 nucleotides are TGTGCCAGCAGCTCCCCGGGCCTTCAAGCTTTCTTT. Translated, it gives CASSSPGLQAFF.

The genes are TRBV7-2 and TRBJ1-1; 8 bases agree with TRBD1. Looked up from germline, CDR1 is SGHTA and CDR2 is FQGNSA. This CDR3 spans 15 amino acids. The ends lost 2 bases at V and 2 bases at J; junction bases unmatched: 4. The CDR3 nucleotides read TGTGCCAGCAGCTTACAGGGGGCCGTCAACACTGAAGCTTTCTTT. It encodes CASSLQGAVNTEAFF.

V and J are TRBV30 and TRBJ1-5; D is perhaps TRBD1 (5 bases). Per the germline V gene, CDR1 is GTSNPN and CDR2 is SVGIG (reference sequence). This CDR3 contains 13 residues. CDR3: CALPGLVNQPQHF. CDR3 coding DNA: TGTGCGCTCCCGGGACTCGTTAATCAGCCCCAGCATTTT.

This clone was picked up one time. This chain connects TRBV13 to TRBJ2-1, with a tentative D call TRBD1 (5 bases). The CDR3 has 12 residues. Per germline, CDR1 PRHDT and CDR2 FYEKMQ (reference sequence). The ends were cut back, 7 bases at V and 6 bases at J, with 10 bases in the middle. For the CDR3, the DNA is TGTGCCAGCAAGAGACAGAGCAATGAGCAGTTCTTC. As protein: CASKRQSNEQFF.

This sequence joins TRBV7-6 and TRBJ2-1; D might be TRBD1 or TRBD2, each matching 5 bases. V was trimmed by 1 base and J by 6 bases, leaving 19 bases between them. This CDR3 spans 17 amino acids. The germline gives CDR1 SGHVS, CDR2 FNYEAQ. CDR3 DNA sequence: TGTGCCAGCAGCTTAGGGTGGGACCGCAAAATCAGCAATGAGCAGTTCTTC. Its translation is CASSLGWDRKISNEQFF.

The CDR3 loop reads CASSYLDRANPGEQYF. As DNA, the CDR3 is TGCGCCAGCAGCTACTTAGACAGAGCGAACCCGGGGGAGCAGTACTTC. The chain has TRBV5-1 and TRBJ2-7, with D perhaps assigned TRBD1 or TRBD2 (5 bases each). Germline V lookup: CDR1 SGHRS, CDR2 YFSETQ. With 3 bases removed from V and 7 bases from J, the gap between germline ends came to 23 bases. CDR3 length: 16 amino acids.

This clone was seen a handful of times. The chain links TRBV7-9 to TRBJ1-5; D unresolved. This CDR3 has 14 amino acids. V lost 2 bases, J lost 6 bases, and 11 bases lay in between. Germline V gene data show CDR1 as SEHNR and CDR2 as FQNEAQ (reference sequence). CDR3 amino acids: CASSLSGDRQPQHF. The CDR3 DNA follows: TGTGCCAGCAGCTTATCTGGGGATCGTCAGCCCCAGCATTTT.

This clone was counted only a few times. The V and J genes are TRBV30 and TRBJ1-4; D call uncertain. The CDR3 spans 11 residues. The V gene's germline CDR1 is GTSNPN and CDR2 SVGIG (reference sequence). V was shortened by 5 bases and J by 7 bases, with 8 bases between the two germline ends. The CDR3 DNA is TGTGCCTGGGGGGATTCTGAAAAACTGTTTTTT. As protein: CAWGDSEKLFF.

The chain recombines TRBV5-6 with TRBJ1-5; 7 bases fit TRBD1. Germline loops: CDR1 SGHDT, CDR2 YYEEEE. The CDR3 extends over 13 amino acids. The ends lost 4 bases at V and 4 bases at J; junction bases unmatched: 2. CDR3 DNA: TGTGCCAGCAGCAAGACAGGGAATCAGCCCCAGCATTTT. Its translation: CASSKTGNQPQHF.

V gene TRBV10-3 combines with J gene TRBJ1-3; no definite D call. The CDR3 is 17 residues long. V was clipped by 4 bases and J by 0 bases, with 16 bases between them. The V gene's germline CDR1 is ENHRY and CDR2 SYGVKD. CDR3 protein: CAISVPSEGSSGNTIYF. Written as DNA, the CDR3 is TGTGCCATCAGTGTCCCCAGCGAGGGTAGCTCTGGAAACACCATATATTTT.

The gene calls are TRBV2 and TRBJ2-7; 7 bases agree with TRBD2. Germline CDR1 reads SNHLY; CDR2 reads FYNNEI. The CDR3 consists of 14 residues. J lost 0 bases, V lost 8 bases, and 7 bases had no gene match. CDR3 protein: CASRPGRASYEQYF. The CDR3 DNA reads as TGTGCCAGCCGGCCGGGGAGGGCCTCCTACGAGCAGTACTTC.

This chain joins TRBV19 and TRBJ1-1; no clear D gene. V lost 5 bases and J 0 bases, leaving 13 bases between the germline ends. The CDR3 runs to 15 residues. Germline-derived CDR1 and CDR2 are LNHDA and SQIVND (reference sequence). The CDR3 sequence is CASSSYSTVNTEAFF. In DNA, the CDR3 is TGTGCCAGTAGTTCTTACTCGACGGTGAACACTGAAGCTTTCTTT.

The V call is TRBV25-1, the J call TRBJ2-5, with D maybe TRBD1 (5 bases). CDR1 is MGHDK, CDR2 SYGVNS, per germline. The CDR3 covers 12 residues. Trimming left V 3 bases short and J 5 bases short, with 7 bases between. The CDR3: CASSDRAETQYF. The CDR3 DNA reads TGTGCCAGCAGTGACAGGGCTGAGACCCAGTACTTC.

Regarding this clone: Relative to the germline gene, one junction end is altered; a read error may explain this. V is TRBV7-7 and J is TRBJ2-1; possible D gene TRBD2, 5 bases. CDR1 is SSHAT, CDR2 FNYEAQ, per germline (reference sequence). The CDR3 spans 15 residues. CDR3: CASSLEASRSHEQFF. The CDR3 coding sequence is TGTGCTAGCAGCTTAGAGGCTAGCCGGTCCCATGAGCAGTTCTTC.